This T cell receptor (beta chain) was identified during a study of blood T cell repertoires in COVID-19. Overall study context: Researchers got acute and convalescent COVID-19 samples from the United States, Italy and Spain. Sources were T cells, B-cell-depleted T cells, or PBMCs; the material itself was cDNA or gDNA.

As processed by the authors: Scientists estimated how many nucleated cells there were by amplifying reference gene primers. TCRdb's table, derived via immunoSEQ multiplex PCR, lists solely in-frame clones and lacks some. D and trimming come from the DNA, and the V and J calls and clone size come from that table. Among over 130,000 clones listed, about three quarters were seen once. The source is a man over 45 with acute or convalescent COVID-19. The sample comprised peripheral blood.

DNA for the CDR3: TGTGCCATCAGTGAGTCGGGAGGGTCGCAGAATCAGCCCCAGCATTTT. This sequence encodes CAISESGGSQNQPQHF. The V and J genes are TRBV10-3 and TRBJ1-5; no firm D call. V dropped 0 bases and J dropped 4 bases, with 13 bases sitting between them. The CDR3 extends over 16 amino acids. The germline gives CDR1 ENHRY, CDR2 SYGVKD.